A single sample is the source of the 29 T cell receptor beta chains below, sequenced in a study of T cell responses to AZD1222 COVID-19 vaccine (dated by TCRdb to about 2021). This sample's time point label indicates: about 28 days (+/-7) after the second vaccine dose. Library preparation employed the immunoSEQ multiplex PCR assay. TCRdb stores this immuneACCESS table with in-frame sequences only. Part of the clones is absent; in the studies checked, under half of the shortfall reflects unresolved V genes, and no reason is known for the rest. The sample profile shows about 120,000 clones; 86% of them were found once. The leading ten clones occupy around 3% of the sample. The specimen comprised peripheral blood, sampled 28 days after the second AZD1222 dose. The source of these receptors is an adult who received the AZD1222 COVID-19 vaccine.

The chain combines TRBV6-5 with TRBJ2-3; D might be TRBD2 (6 bases). Germline CDR1 MNHEY, CDR2 SVGAGI. The CDR3 length is 12 residues. Trimming cost V 6 bases and J 4 bases, with 8 bases left between them. CDR3 sequence: CASRGLSDTQYF. The CDR3 DNA reads TGTGCCAGCAGAGGACTATCAGATACGCAGTATTTT.

This chain connects TRBV3-1 (or the pseudogene TRBV3-2) to TRBJ1-5, with a possible D match to TRBD1 (5 bases). V was trimmed by 4 bases and J by 0 bases, leaving 10 bases between them. The CDR3 has 15 amino acids. Germline V CDR1 and CDR2: LGHDT, YNNKEL (reference sequence). The CDR3 nucleotides read TGTGCCAGCAGCCCGCGACAGAGTAGCAATCAGCCCCAGCATTTT. This translates into CASSPRQSSNQPQHF.

This chain uses TRBV27 with TRBJ1-6, with 12 bases that match TRBD1. With 4 bases clipped from V and 1 base from J, the junction kept 8 bases outside the gene matches. In germline, CDR1 is MNHEY, CDR2 SMNVEV (reference sequence). This CDR3 is built from 19 residues. CDR3 coding DNA: TGTGCCAGCAGTTCTGGGACAGGGGGCCCGGAATCCTATAATTCACCCCTCCACTTT. Residues: CASSSGTGGPESYNSPLHF.

V gene TRBV24-1 combines with J gene TRBJ1-5; TRBD1 might be the D (6 bases). Trimming left V 12 bases short and J 0 bases short, with 14 bases between. The CDR3 consists of 14 residues. Germline V gene sequence: CDR1 KGHDR, CDR2 SFDVKD. The CDR3 is CASSTGYSNQPQHF. The CDR3, as DNA: TGTGCCTCCTCGACAGGTTATAGCAATCAGCCCCAGCATTTT.

The count of this clone is one. The gene calls are TRBV19 and TRBJ1-3; 7 bases map to TRBD1. This CDR3 comprises 16 residues. Trimming removed 7 bases from V and 8 bases from J; junction bases left unmatched: 17. Germline CDR1 is LNHDA and CDR2 is SQIVND (reference sequence). For the CDR3, the DNA is TGTGCCAGTACTCAGGGCGCAGGGGGTTCTGTTCACACCATATATTTT. Translation gives CASTQGAGGSVHTIYF.

On this clone itself: The CDR3 ends on some other residue instead of the conserved phenylalanine or tryptophan, so this is likely a read error. It is unclear where the CDR3 begins or ends on the DNA, so no DNA is shown, and the CDR3 is as TCRdb lists it. The CDR3 protein is CASSWEGQGGLY. V usage is TRBV5-4 and J usage is TRBJ2-7; TRBD1 is taken as the D call from the table, unchecked against the DNA. Germline V gene lookup returns CDR1 SGHNT and CDR2 YYREEE (reference sequence). Both ends counted, the CDR3 spans 12 residues.

V and J are TRBV11-2 and TRBJ1-3; TRBD1 aligns across 9 bases. This CDR3 has 14 residues. Germline V lookup: CDR1 SGHAT, CDR2 FQNNGV. Germline trimming cut 5 bases from V and 8 bases from J; bases unmatched to any gene: 7. The CDR3 DNA reads TGTGCCAGCAGCATACAGGGGGCTGGGGACACCATATATTTT. As protein: CASSIQGAGDTIYF.

This chain uses TRBV13 with TRBJ1-6; TRBD1 agrees at 10 bases. Germline V gene data show CDR1 as PRHDT and CDR2 as FYEKMQ (reference sequence). V shed 4 bases and J 9 bases; nucleotides not matched to a gene: 3. There are 14 residues in the CDR3. CDR3 in DNA: TGTGCCAGCAGCTCCGGACAGGGGGGTTCACCCCTCCACTTT. Translating it yields CASSSGQGGSPLHF.

The CDR3 protein is CASSEQGNSPLHF. CDR3 nucleotide sequence: TGTGCCAGCAGTGAACAGGGCAATTCACCCCTCCACTTT. The rearrangement uses TRBV6-1 and TRBJ1-6, with a tentative D call TRBD1 (5 bases). The CDR3 is 13 amino acids. The germline V gene has CDR1 MNHNS and CDR2 SASEGT. V lost 2 bases and J lost 7, with 6 bases in between.

The chain joins TRBV10-2 to TRBJ2-3, with TRBD2 identical over 8 bases. The CDR3 contains 14 residues. Trimming at V came to 7 bases and at J to 4 bases, leaving 7 bases not matched to a gene. Germline V gene data show CDR1 as WSHSY and CDR2 as SAAADI. CDR3 sequence: CASIRGLGADTQYF. CDR3 nucleotides: TGCGCCAGCATTCGGGGACTAGGAGCAGATACGCAGTATTTT.

J is TRBJ1-4 and V is TRBV5-1, with D possibly being TRBD1 (5 bases). Germline CDR1 and CDR2: SGHRS and YFSETQ. The CDR3 has 14 residues. Trimming took off 6 bases at V and 4 bases at J, with 13 bases between the two ends. The CDR3 spells CASKTGTGNEKLFF. CDR3 coding DNA: TGCGCCAGCAAGACCGGGACGGGTAATGAAAAACTGTTTTTT. The full variable domain, completed using reference TRBV5-1 and TRBJ1-4, is KAGVTQTPRYLIKTRGQQVTLSCSPISGHRSVSWYQQTPGQGLQFLFEYFSETQRNKGNFPGRFSGRQFSNSRSEMNVSTLELGDSALYLCASKTGTGNEKLFFGSGTQLSVL.

This chain links TRBV5-1 with TRBJ1-4, with D possibly being TRBD1 (5 bases). Germline-derived CDR1 and CDR2 are SGHRS and YFSETQ. The CDR3 length is 15 residues. V was pared by 2 bases and J by 4 bases, with 12 bases between. CDR3 nucleotide sequence: TGCGCCAGCAGCTTTGATGGTCAGGGTAATGAAAAACTGTTTTTT. Its translation is CASSFDGQGNEKLFF. Using reference TRBV5-1 and TRBJ1-4 for the parts outside the CDR3, the full variable domain is KAGVTQTPRYLIKTRGQQVTLSCSPISGHRSVSWYQQTPGQGLQFLFEYFSETQRNKGNFPGRFSGRQFSNSRSEMNVSTLELGDSALYLCASSFDGQGNEKLFFGSGTQLSVL.

The rearrangement joins TRBV11-3 to TRBJ2-5, with D perhaps matching TRBD1 (6 bases). With 3 bases removed from V and 5 bases from J, the gap between germline ends came to 10 bases. The CDR3 contains 13 residues. The germline CDR1 and CDR2 sequences are SGHNT and YENEEA. CDR3 coding DNA: TGTGCCAGCAGCTTTCAGGGGCAGGAGACCCAGTACTTC. It encodes CASSFQGQETQYF.

The chain uses TRBV13 and TRBJ1-1; D may be TRBD1 (5 bases). Trimming shortened V by 10 bases and J by 1 base, and 16 bases separated the two germline ends. This CDR3 has 14 residues. Germline CDR1 is PRHDT and CDR2 is FYEKMQ (reference sequence). The CDR3 DNA is TGTGCCACGAGAAAGGGGACGCGGAACACTGAAGCTTTCTTT. Its translation: CATRKGTRNTEAFF.

The V and J genes are TRBV28 and TRBJ1-5; D unresolved. V was shortened by 6 bases and J by 9 bases, with 9 bases between the two germline ends. The CDR3 has 11 amino acids. Looked up from germline, CDR1 is MDHEN and CDR2 is SYDVKM. In DNA form, the CDR3 reads TGTGCCAGCAGCCCAGGTGGGCCCCAGCATTTT. It yields the protein CASSPGGPQHF. Looking up the rest from reference TRBV28 and TRBJ1-5 gives the full variable domain: DVKVTQSSRYLVKRTGEKVFLECVQDMDHENMFWYRQDPGLGLRLIYFSYDVKMKEKGDIPEGYSVSREKKERFSLILESASTNQTSMYLCASSPGGPQHFGDGTRLSIL.

The chain combines TRBV6-5 with TRBJ2-2; D is undetermined. From germline, CDR1 is MNHEY and CDR2 SVGAGI. V was pared by 8 bases and J by 6 bases, with 10 bases between. The CDR3 is 12 amino acids. The CDR3 sequence is CASSFAAGELFF. The CDR3 nucleotides are TGTGCCAGCTCTTTCGCGGCCGGGGAGCTGTTTTTT.

The rearrangement joins TRBV30 to TRBJ1-3; 8 positions match TRBD1. The CDR3 runs 14 residues. Germline V lookup: CDR1 GTSNPN, CDR2 SVGIG (reference sequence). Germline trimming cut 3 bases from V and 9 bases from J; bases unmatched to any gene: 10. CDR3 loop: CAWSGAGGIGTIYF. The DNA for the CDR3 is TGTGCCTGGAGCGGGGCAGGGGGCATTGGCACCATATATTTT.

This clone came up a few times. The V and J genes are TRBV15 and TRBJ2-5; D ambiguous. This CDR3 is 13 amino acids long. Germline CDR1 is LNHNV and CDR2 is YYDKDF (reference sequence). V was cut by 2 bases and J by 2 bases, with 6 bases left in between. CDR3 DNA: TGTGCCACCAGCAGAAATCCTCAAGAGACCCAGTACTTC. It codes for CATSRNPQETQYF. The full variable domain, rest sourced from reference TRBV15 and TRBJ2-5, is DAMVIQNPRYQVTQFGKPVTLSCSQTLNHNVMYWYQQKSSQAPKLLFHYYDKDFNNEADTPDNFQSRRPNTSFCFLDIRSPGLGDTAMYLCATSRNPQETQYFGPGTRLLVL.

This chain connects TRBV6-2 or TRBV6-3 to TRBJ1-5, with 7 bases fitting TRBD1. J was trimmed by 2 bases and V by 5 bases; bases with no gene match: 6. The CDR3 totals 15 residues. CDR1 and CDR2 (germline): MNHEY, SVGEGT. CDR3: CASSRGTEGNQPQHF. In DNA, the CDR3 is TGTGCCAGCAGTCGGGGGACAGAAGGCAATCAGCCCCAGCATTTT.

The rearrangement uses TRBV30 and TRBJ1-2; 9 positions agree with TRBD1. Trimming at V came to 1 base and at J to 8 bases, leaving 5 bases not matched to a gene. Germline lookup yields CDR1 GTSNPN and CDR2 SVGIG (reference sequence). The CDR3 totals 13 residues. The CDR3 nucleotides are TGTGCCTGGAGTGCCCTACAGGGGGCAGGCTACACCTTC. Its translation is CAWSALQGAGYTF.

The rearrangement links TRBV3-1 (or the pseudogene TRBV3-2) to TRBJ2-5; D may be TRBD1 (5 bases). Per germline, CDR1 LGHDT and CDR2 YNNKEL (reference sequence). V lost 1 base and J lost 5, with 8 bases in between. CDR3 length equals 13 residues. The CDR3 sequence is CASSQAGFETQYF. CDR3 nucleotides: TGTGCCAGCAGCCAAGCAGGGTTTGAGACCCAGTACTTC.

This chain uses TRBV6-5 with TRBJ2-7, with TRBD1 matching over 9 bases. CDR3 length: 14 amino acids. CDR1 is MNHEY, CDR2 SVGAGI, per germline. V was pared by 6 bases and J by 5 bases, with 8 bases of the junction left unmatched. CDR3 sequence reads: CASRRPGQGDEQYF. CDR3 coding DNA: TGTGCCAGCAGACGACCGGGACAGGGCGACGAGCAGTACTTC.

The chain recombines TRBV5-1 with TRBJ1-1; 9 positions match TRBD1. With V trimmed by 4 bases and J by 3 bases, 4 bases remained unmatched. Germline CDR1 reads SGHRS; CDR2 reads YFSETQ. CDR3 length: 14 residues. This CDR3 reads CASSPGTGYTEAFF. The CDR3 DNA follows: TGCGCCAGCAGCCCCGGGACAGGGTACACTGAAGCTTTCTTT.

V and J are TRBV19 and TRBJ1-4; 11 bases match TRBD1. This CDR3 is built from 13 residues. In germline, CDR1 is LNHDA, CDR2 SQIVND (reference sequence). With 5 bases clipped from V and 7 bases from J, the junction kept 0 bases outside the gene matches. CDR3 amino acids: CASSGTGGEKLFF. The DNA of the CDR3 is TGTGCCAGTAGTGGGACAGGGGGTGAAAAACTGTTTTTT.

The chain joins TRBV30 to TRBJ1-1, with D possibly being TRBD1 (5 bases). The ends were cut back, 0 bases at V and 10 bases at J, with 15 bases in the middle. Germline V lookup: CDR1 GTSNPN, CDR2 SVGIG (reference sequence). This CDR3 comprises 13 residues. The CDR3 here is CAWSVLVGGLAFF. CDR3 DNA: TGTGCCTGGAGTGTATTAGTCGGGGGGTTAGCTTTCTTT.

The V gene is TRBV5-4, the J gene TRBJ1-2, with TRBD1 matching over 7 bases. The V gene end was trimmed by 4 bases and the J gene end by 7 bases; junction bases not matched to a gene: 10. CDR1 SGHNT and CDR2 YYREEE come from the germline V gene (reference sequence). The CDR3 is 14 amino acids. The CDR3 DNA reads TGTGCCAGCAGCCGCGGACAGGAGCCCTCTGGCTACACCTTC. The encoded protein is CASSRGQEPSGYTF.

The rearrangement uses TRBV28 and TRBJ2-5, with TRBD2 matching over 12 bases. The CDR3 totals 17 residues. Looked up from germline, CDR1 is MDHEN and CDR2 is SYDVKM. Unmatched junction bases numbered 7, after V lost 1 base and J lost 4 bases. CDR3 amino acids: CASSLYLAGGNGETQYF. CDR3 bases: TGTGCCAGCAGTTTATATCTAGCGGGGGGGAATGGAGAGACCCAGTACTTC.

V is TRBV6-5 and J is TRBJ1-4, with a weak D call TRBD1 (6 bases). CDR1 MNHEY and CDR2 SVGAGI come from the germline V gene. The CDR3 covers 13 residues. V was cut by 6 bases and J by 6 bases, with 11 bases left in between. The CDR3 reads CASRGGGDEKLFF. The DNA for the CDR3 is TGTGCCAGCAGAGGGGGAGGTGATGAAAAACTGTTTTTT.

The J gene is TRBJ2-5, the V gene TRBV7-9, with a possible D match to TRBD2 (6 bases). V was cut by 5 bases and J by 5 bases, with 9 bases left in between. Germline V gene lookup returns CDR1 SEHNR and CDR2 FQNEAQ (reference sequence). This CDR3 comprises 12 residues. The DNA for the CDR3 is TGTGCCAGCAGCACTAGCCGCGAGACCCAGTACTTC. This encodes CASSTSRETQYF.